The present T cell receptor (beta chain) was sequenced within a study of blood T cell repertoires in COVID-19. This clone was seen once. Clones were sequenced by immunoSEQ multiplex PCR, and TCRdb holds only the in-frame ones, with some missing. The table records about 180,000 clones, 85% of them present only once. The germline CDR1 and CDR2 sequences are MDHEN and SYDVKM. The CDR3 runs to 15 residues. Trimming stripped 2 bases from V and 5 bases from J, with 13 bases between. Sequencing was done on a sample of peripheral blood. This TCR was sampled from a person aged 65-85 years with COVID-19, enrolled during active disease. The rearrangement uses TRBV28 and TRBJ1-5, with a tentative D call TRBD1 (6 bases). The CDR3 sequence: CASSLGPGVDQPQHF. The CDR3 DNA is TGTGCCAGCAGTTTAGGTCCAGGGGTGGATCAGCCCCAGCATTTT.